This T cell receptor (beta chain) was sequenced for a study of blood T cell repertoires in COVID-19. Clones were sequenced by immunoSEQ multiplex PCR, and TCRdb holds only the in-frame ones, with some missing. The table shows 100,000 to 150,000 clones, with roughly four fifths occurring only once. V was pared by 3 bases and J by 6 bases, with 12 bases between. The CDR3 has 13 residues. The V gene's germline CDR1 is SGHTA and CDR2 FQGNSA. V gene TRBV7-2 combines with J gene TRBJ2-7; D possibly corresponds to TRBD2 (6 bases). This clonotype originated in a woman in her seventies with acute or convalescent COVID-19. Sequencing input: peripheral blood. The CDR3 loop is CASSLGGLGEQYF. CDR3 in DNA: TGTGCCAGCAGCTTGGGGGGTCTGGGCGAGCAGTACTTC.